Sequencing of this T cell receptor (beta chain) was carried out in a study of blood T cell repertoires in COVID-19. For the study at large: Material from acute and convalescent COVID-19 was sourced from the United States, Italy and Spain. Sources were T cells, B-cell-depleted T cells, or PBMCs; the material itself was cDNA or gDNA.

Per the authors' pipeline: Nucleated cell number was recorded as an estimate derived from reference gene primer amplification. Sequencing was performed with immunoSEQ multiplex PCR; in TCRdb, only in-frame clones are kept and a portion is missing. V and J calls and clone size follow that table, whereas D and trimming were derived from the DNA. Among 150,000 to 200,000 clones listed, 86% were seen once. The CDR3 runs 12 residues. CDR1 and CDR2 (germline): SGHVS, FQNEAQ. Deletions cut 8 bases from V and 8 bases from J, with 15 bases between. The TCR was taken from a man aged 18 to 30 with acute or convalescent COVID-19. Specimen: peripheral blood. The rearrangement joins TRBV7-8 to TRBJ1-2, with D hard to call. This CDR3 is CASCGRIGGYTF. CDR3 in DNA: TGTGCCAGCTGCGGGAGAATCGGGGGCTACACCTTC.